This T cell receptor (beta chain) derives from a study of blood T cells in healthy people across ages. Donors gave about 9.3 milliliters of peripheral blood apiece. Findings and limits, study-wide: Per million T cells, TCR beta diversity dropped about linearly as age rose.

The CDR3 runs 17 residues. The V gene lost 2 bases and the J gene lost 4 bases, with 20 bases spanning the gap. This clonotype was seen a handful of times. No antigen is known for it. A J-beta primer mix and a sample-barcoded 5' primer were used in a second PCR of about 7 to 12 cycles. From the 5' RACE reads, TCRdb called clonotypes with MiXCR, one entry per CDR3 protein. The sample gives some 1.8 million distinct CDR3 sequences, 30% to 40% of which show up once; more than 20% is in the top ten. The source of this sequence is a human donor in good health. This chain connects TRBV12-3 or TRBV12-4 to TRBJ1-2; D unclear. The specimen sequenced was blood. The CDR3 reads CASSLLGGLATSYGYTF. The CDR3 DNA follows: TGTGCCAGCAGTTTACTGGGAGGGTTGGCTACTAGCTATGGCTACACCTTC.